This entry describes one T cell receptor beta chain. CDR3 length: 15 residues. J was trimmed by 4 bases and V by 3 bases; bases with no gene match: 5. TCRdb re-called the RT-PCR reads with MiXCR, one entry per CDR3 protein. The profile shows tens of thousands of distinct CDR3 sequences, about 6.8% of them singletons. The data stem from a study of patients and donors after allogeneic stem cell transplantation. The clonotype originates from a human donor who was either an allogeneic HSCT recipient or a stem cell or donor lymphocyte infusion donor (not recorded which). It is not recorded whose cells these are; they may come from a transplant donor. Sequencing was done on a sample of blood, either unsorted or a sorted T cell fraction (not recorded which). The chain recombines TRBV12-3 or TRBV12-4 with TRBJ2-1, with TRBD2 matching over 8 bases. CDR3 region: CASSFISGEYNEQFF. As DNA, the CDR3 is TGTGCCAGCAGTTTTATTAGCGGGGAATACAATGAGCAGTTCTTC.